The next 17 T cell receptor beta chains were all read from a single sample in a study of blood T cell repertoires in COVID-19. Clones were sequenced by immunoSEQ multiplex PCR, and TCRdb holds only the in-frame ones, with some missing. Of approximately 380,000 clones listed, 85% to 90% are singletons. The sample was PBMCs or T cells enriched from blood (not recorded which). The receptors derive from a young woman who had recovered from COVID-19.

This clone showed up just once. V gene TRBV18 combines with J gene TRBJ1-2; 8 bases align to TRBD1. CDR3 size: 15 residues. Germline values: CDR1 KGHSH, CDR2 LQKENI. The J segment lost 3 bases and the V segment lost 6 bases, leaving 9 bases of the junction unmatched. This CDR3 reads CASSSTGAVDYGYTF. CDR3 nucleotides: TGTGCCAGCTCGTCGACAGGGGCCGTCGACTATGGCTACACCTTC.

This clone was counted a few times. V is TRBV4-1 and J is TRBJ1-5, with 7 bases identical to TRBD1. The germline V gene encodes CDR1 MGHRA and CDR2 YSYEKL. V trimming: 4 bases; J trimming: 7 bases; junction bases outside the gene matches: 16. This CDR3 has 17 residues. The CDR3 region has the DNA TGCGCCAGCAGCCCCAACGCATTTATCCAGGGGGGCCAGCCCCAGCATTTT. This translates into CASSPNAFIQGGQPQHF.

The chain joins TRBV7-2 to TRBJ2-3; 12 bases are a match to TRBD2. The J segment lost 4 bases and the V segment lost 5 bases, leaving 16 bases of the junction unmatched. CDR3 length: 19 amino acids. CDR1 SGHTA and CDR2 FQGNSA come from the germline V gene. CDR3 nucleotides: TGTGCCAGCAGCCCCCTCCCTAGCGGGGGGGCCGGTACTGCAGATACGCAGTATTTT. Translated, it gives CASSPLPSGGAGTADTQYF.

This rearrangement joins TRBV30 to TRBJ1-5; TRBD1 might be the D (6 bases). CDR3 length equals 13 residues. CDR1 and CDR2 (germline): GTSNPN, SVGIG (reference sequence). Trimming stripped 5 bases from V and 0 bases from J, with 8 bases between. The CDR3 sequence is CAWGQNSNQPQHF. The CDR3 nucleotides are TGTGCCTGGGGACAGAATAGCAATCAGCCCCAGCATTTT.

This chain uses TRBV15 with TRBJ2-3; unclear D gene. CDR1 and CDR2 (germline): LNHNV, YYDKDF (reference sequence). CDR3 length equals 18 residues. V lost 0 bases and J 0 bases, leaving 16 bases between the germline ends. The CDR3 coding sequence is TGTGCCACCAGCAGAGATTCGTTATCTACTTCTAGCACAGATACGCAGTATTTT. It yields the protein CATSRDSLSTSSTDTQYF.

This chain uses TRBV6-4 with TRBJ1-1; D is possibly TRBD1 (5 bases). Germline CDR1 MRHNA, CDR2 SNTAGT. This CDR3 is built from 16 residues. V was clipped by 2 bases and J by 1 base, with 14 bases between them. CDR3 coding DNA: TGTGCCAGCAGTGACCAGGAACAGGAGCCGAACACTGAAGCTTTCTTT. Translated: CASSDQEQEPNTEAFF.

The genes are TRBV5-6 and TRBJ1-1; D gene unclear. V was shortened by 2 bases and J by 0 bases, with 14 bases between the two germline ends. This CDR3 has 16 amino acids. Germline lookup yields CDR1 SGHDT and CDR2 YYEEEE. CDR3 sequence (DNA): TGTGCCAGCAGCTTTAGGTACTGGGCGATGAACACTGAAGCTTTCTTT. Translation gives CASSFRYWAMNTEAFF.

The chain combines TRBV5-4 with TRBJ2-7, with 10 bases fitting TRBD2. Germline trimming cut 4 bases from V and 1 base from J; bases unmatched to any gene: 8. The V gene's germline CDR1 is SGHNT and CDR2 YYREEE (reference sequence). This CDR3 comprises 16 residues. CDR3 region: CASSLVSGGPSYEQYF. CDR3 DNA sequence: TGTGCCAGCAGCCTAGTTAGCGGGGGGCCATCCTACGAGCAGTACTTC.

The genes are TRBV11-2 and TRBJ1-2; D is perhaps TRBD1 (5 bases). The germline V and J ends were trimmed by 5 bases and 4 bases, with 11 bases remaining between them. Germline CDR1 SGHAT, CDR2 FQNNGV. The CDR3 length is 13 residues. This CDR3 is CASSGGYAYGYTF. The CDR3 coding sequence is TGTGCCAGCAGCGGGGGGTATGCCTATGGCTACACCTTC.

In this sample, this clone turned up a few times. The rearrangement uses TRBV15 and TRBJ1-5; no clear D. This CDR3 is 14 amino acids long. Germline V CDR1 and CDR2: LNHNV, YYDKDF (reference sequence). V lost 5 bases and J 6 bases, leaving 14 bases between the germline ends. The CDR3 DNA reads as TGTGCCACCAGCGGAGGAGGTATTACTCAGCCCCAGCATTTT. It encodes CATSGGGITQPQHF.

The V and J genes are TRBV6-1 and TRBJ2-3; D may be TRBD1 (6 bases). The V end was cut by 7 bases, the J end by 3 bases, with 14 bases between. This CDR3 spans 14 amino acids. Germline loops: CDR1 MNHNS, CDR2 SASEGT. CDR3 sequence: CASNTGFVTDTQYF. The CDR3 DNA sequence: TGTGCCAGCAATACAGGGTTTGTAACAGATACGCAGTATTTT.

This chain uses TRBV28 with TRBJ1-6; D is perhaps TRBD1 (5 bases). Per germline, CDR1 MDHEN and CDR2 SYDVKM. With 5 bases removed from V and 6 bases from J, the gap between germline ends came to 23 bases. There are 18 residues in the CDR3. CDR3 DNA: TGTGCCAGCAGTGACCTTACCCTCCGGAGGGACCTTAATTCACCCCTCCACTTT. Translation: CASSDLTLRRDLNSPLHF.

This chain connects TRBV6-5 to TRBJ2-7, with D tentatively TRBD2 (5 bases). This CDR3 comprises 16 residues. CDR1 MNHEY and CDR2 SVGAGI come from the germline V gene. Trimming stripped 1 base from V and 2 bases from J, with 15 bases between. The CDR3 loop is CASSYFARAPPYEQYF. DNA for the CDR3: TGTGCCAGCAGTTACTTTGCGAGGGCTCCTCCCTACGAGCAGTACTTC.

The rearrangement joins TRBV5-1 to TRBJ1-4; 12 bases match TRBD1. Per germline, CDR1 SGHRS and CDR2 YFSETQ. After removal of 4 bases from V and 5 bases from J, the junction contained 6 bases not matched to a gene. The CDR3 length is 16 residues. CDR3 sequence (DNA): TGCGCCAGCAGCGGGGGACAGGGGGCTTTCAATGAAAAACTGTTTTTT. Translation: CASSGGQGAFNEKLFF.

The J gene is TRBJ2-2, the V gene TRBV11-3; perhaps TRBD1 as D (6 bases). Trimming pared 4 bases from V and 2 bases from J, leaving 11 bases between. Per germline, CDR1 SGHNT and CDR2 YENEEA. The CDR3 runs to 15 residues. The DNA for the CDR3 is TGTGCCAGCAGCTCCAGGGGATCTAACACCGGGGAGCTGTTTTTT. It translates to CASSSRGSNTGELFF.

The V call is TRBV5-1, the J call TRBJ1-1; D possibly corresponds to TRBD1 (5 bases). This CDR3 comprises 15 residues. V lost 2 bases and J 0 bases, leaving 11 bases between the germline ends. From germline, CDR1 is SGHRS and CDR2 YFSETQ. CDR3 bases: TGCGCCAGCAGCTTTATCGGGGGGTTGAACACTGAAGCTTTCTTT. Translated: CASSFIGGLNTEAFF.

The chain combines TRBV4-1 with TRBJ1-6; D may be TRBD1 (5 bases). Trimming removed 1 base at V and 6 bases at J, with 13 bases between. Per the germline V gene, CDR1 is MGHRA and CDR2 is YSYEKL. The CDR3 spans 16 residues. CDR3 sequence: CASSQGMGPGNSPLHF. Here the CDR3 DNA reads TGCGCCAGCAGCCAAGGTATGGGGCCGGGTAATTCACCCCTCCACTTT.